This T cell receptor beta chain was retrieved from a study of blood T cell repertoires in COVID-19 (dated by TCRdb to between 2020 and 2021). For context, the study as a whole: Collaborator samples came from the United States, Italy and Spain and covered acute and convalescent phases of COVID-19. Samples came from the ongoing ImmuneRACE study (first 160 participants) plus 1,254 subjects from 6 global collaborators. The material from the prospective study consisted of cDNA or gDNA derived from T cells, B-cell-depleted T cells, or PBMCs. Deeply sampled blood TCRbeta repertoires from subjects exposed to, actively infected with, or recovered from COVID-19 were included in the dataset. Where available, HLA class I and class II types were obtained from metadata supplied by the sample provider rather than from assay-based typing. The repertoires were made available in a free public database intended to serve as a resource for research on the immune response to SARS-CoV-2. Sample metadata almost always included a de-identified subject ID, COVID-19 status, age in years and sex.

Samples from volunteer blood donors who had recovered from COVID-19 were contributed by a second Seattle source. Collaborating institutions collected whole blood in K2EDTA tubes following their own protocols. For TCRbeta analysis, collaborators shipped samples as frozen whole blood, isolated PBMCs, or DNA extracted from either of those sample types. In the case of this clone: What this receptor recognizes is not known. The record has no base qualities; no much larger clone is one base away.

Beyond this particular receptor, the publication reports: How much clinical and demographic metadata was included differed by source and by participant, and the metadata was provided uncurated.

The CDR3 covers 15 residues, taking in both the cysteine and the phenylalanine. Only CDR3 DNA remains: 45 bases, in frame from the first base. Here V drops 2 bases and J drops 7 bases, and the junction holds 6 bases not matched to any gene. The germline V gene (reference sequence) sets CDR1 to LGHDT and CDR2 to YNNKEL. TCRbeta CDR3 regions were amplified from genomic DNA using the immunoSEQ Assay, a bias-controlled multiplex PCR. The published analysis was carried out like this. The number of nucleated cells in each sample was estimated from the amplification of reference gene primers within the assay. To quantify the absolute abundance of each unique TCRbeta CDR3 rearrangement, sequence reads were collapsed and filtered. For each sample, productive Simpson clonality was calculated as the square root of Simpson's diversity index over productive rearrangements. What TCRdb holds here is the immuneACCESS table cut down to in-frame rearrangements. Part of the clones is not present; checked against another copy, under half of the missing clones reflect an unresolved V gene, and the others are unexplained. V and J calls and clone size come straight from that table; D and trimming were deduced from the DNA. This sample has more than 250,000 clones in its table, and approximately 87% of those were observed once. About 4.6% of the sample comes from the top ten.

The clonotype originates from a man aged 60 to 69 who had recovered from COVID-19. The chain joins TRBV3-1 (or the pseudogene TRBV3-2) to TRBJ1-5; TRBD1 aligns with 9 central bases. Sequencing used peripheral blood. The DNA sequence is TGTGCCAGCAGCCAAAAGGGACAGGGTGGCCAGCCCCAGCATTTT. It translates as CASSQKGQGGQPQHF.